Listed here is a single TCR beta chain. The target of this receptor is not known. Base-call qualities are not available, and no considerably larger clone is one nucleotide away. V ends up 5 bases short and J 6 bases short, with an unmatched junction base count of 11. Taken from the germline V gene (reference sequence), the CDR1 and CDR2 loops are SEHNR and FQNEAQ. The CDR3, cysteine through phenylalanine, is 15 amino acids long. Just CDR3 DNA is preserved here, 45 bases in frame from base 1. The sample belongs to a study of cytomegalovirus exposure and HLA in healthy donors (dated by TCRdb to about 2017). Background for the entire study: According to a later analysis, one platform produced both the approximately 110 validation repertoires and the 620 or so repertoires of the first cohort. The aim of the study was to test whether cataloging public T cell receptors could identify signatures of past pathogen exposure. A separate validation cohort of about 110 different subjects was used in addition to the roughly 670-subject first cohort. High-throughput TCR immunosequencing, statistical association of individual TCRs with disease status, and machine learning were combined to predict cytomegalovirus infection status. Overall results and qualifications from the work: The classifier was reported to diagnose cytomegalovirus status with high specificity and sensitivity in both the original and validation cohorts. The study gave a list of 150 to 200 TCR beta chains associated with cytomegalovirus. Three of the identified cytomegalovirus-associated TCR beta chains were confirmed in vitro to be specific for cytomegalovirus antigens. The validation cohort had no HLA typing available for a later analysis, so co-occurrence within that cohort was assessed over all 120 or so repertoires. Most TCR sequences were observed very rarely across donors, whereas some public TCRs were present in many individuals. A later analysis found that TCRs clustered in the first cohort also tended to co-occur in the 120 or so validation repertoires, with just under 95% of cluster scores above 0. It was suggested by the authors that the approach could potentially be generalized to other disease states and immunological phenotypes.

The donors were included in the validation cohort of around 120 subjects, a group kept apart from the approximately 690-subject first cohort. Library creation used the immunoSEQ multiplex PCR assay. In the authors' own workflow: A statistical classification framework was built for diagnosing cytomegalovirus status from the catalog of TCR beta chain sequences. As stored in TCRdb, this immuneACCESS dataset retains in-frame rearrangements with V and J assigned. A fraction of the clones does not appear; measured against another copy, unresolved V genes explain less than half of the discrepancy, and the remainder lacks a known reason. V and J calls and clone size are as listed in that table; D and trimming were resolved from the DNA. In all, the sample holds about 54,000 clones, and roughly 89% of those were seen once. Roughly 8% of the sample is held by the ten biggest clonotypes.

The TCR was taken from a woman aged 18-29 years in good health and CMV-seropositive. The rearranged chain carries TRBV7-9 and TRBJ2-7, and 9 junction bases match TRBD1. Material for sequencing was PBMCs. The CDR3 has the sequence CASSARDRVSGEQYF. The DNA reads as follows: TGTGCCAGCAGCGCCCGGGACAGGGTGAGCGGCGAGCAGTACTTC.